These T cell receptor beta chains were read from a single sample in a study of CD8 T cells in ankylosing spondylitis. TCRdb passed the 5' RACE reads through MiXCR, listing each CDR3 protein once. The sample consists of a few hundred thousand distinct CDR3 sequences, 20% to 25% of them appearing once. Sequencing was done on a sample of blood, either unsorted or a sorted T cell fraction (not recorded which). The receptors here all came from a male donor with ankylosing spondylitis or in good health (not recorded which). Each CDR3 is given with its conserved first and last residue. The D gene is left open where the match is weak. Not every row has a clone size; where given, it reads once, few, many or a size class.

d_call: -; j_call: TRBJ2-2; v_call: TRBV4-1; cdr3_length: 14; clone_size: many; cdr3_aa: CASSLDRNTGELFF; cdr3_nt: TGCGCCAGCAGCCTTGACAGGAACACCGGGGAGCTGTTTTTT
d_call: -; j_call: TRBJ2-5; v_call: TRBV6-1; cdr3_length: 15; clone_size: few; cdr3_aa: CASSELMNFQETQYF; cdr3_nt: TGTGCCAGCAGTGAATTGATGAACTTCCAAGAGACCCAGTACTTC
d_call: -; j_call: TRBJ2-1; v_call: TRBV7-3; cdr3_length: 16; clone_size: -; cdr3_aa: CASSPDPGAQGYEQFF; cdr3_nt: TGTGCCAGCAGCCCAGATCCGGGGGCCCAAGGGTATGAGCAGTTCTTC
d_call: TRBD1; j_call: TRBJ2-2; v_call: TRBV29-1; cdr3_length: 13; clone_size: -; cdr3_aa: CSVYRGNTGELFF; cdr3_nt: TGCAGCGTCTACAGGGGTAACACCGGGGAGCTGTTTTTT
d_call: TRBD1; j_call: TRBJ2-7; v_call: TRBV7-3; cdr3_length: 15; clone_size: -; cdr3_aa: CASSLVRQGRYEQYF; cdr3_nt: TGTGCCAGCAGCTTAGTCCGACAGGGCCGCTACGAGCAGTACTTC
d_call: -; j_call: TRBJ2-5; v_call: TRBV2; cdr3_length: 14; clone_size: -; cdr3_aa: CASSEGQVTETQYF; cdr3_nt: TGTGCCAGCAGTGAAGGACAGGTTACGGAGACCCAGTACTTC
d_call: -; j_call: TRBJ2-7; v_call: TRBV15; cdr3_length: 14; clone_size: -; cdr3_aa: CATSRGTDSYEQYF; cdr3_nt: TGTGCCACCAGCAGAGGGACCGACTCCTACGAGCAGTACTTC
d_call: -; j_call: TRBJ2-5; v_call: TRBV28; cdr3_length: 18; clone_size: -; cdr3_aa: CASSPLFVATLGGETQYF; cdr3_nt: TGTGCCAGCAGTCCCCTTTTTGTTGCCACCTTGGGTGGGGAGACCCAGTACTTC
d_call: -; j_call: TRBJ2-7; v_call: TRBV11-2; cdr3_length: 13; clone_size: few; cdr3_aa: CASSLEVYREQYF; cdr3_nt: TGTGCCAGCAGCTTAGAAGTTTACCGCGAGCAGTACTTC
d_call: -; j_call: TRBJ2-1; v_call: TRBV12-3/TRBV12-4; cdr3_length: 15; clone_size: few; cdr3_aa: CASKAEGGVPNEQFF; cdr3_nt: TGTGCCAGCAAGGCGGAGGGAGGCGTTCCCAATGAGCAGTTCTTC
d_call: TRBD1; j_call: TRBJ2-7; v_call: TRBV24-1; cdr3_length: 14; clone_size: many; cdr3_aa: CATSPTGTAYEQYF; cdr3_nt: TGTGCCACCAGTCCGACAGGGACAGCCTACGAGCAGTACTTC
d_call: -; j_call: TRBJ2-1; v_call: TRBV29-1; cdr3_length: 12; clone_size: -; cdr3_aa: CSVLKSYNEQFF; cdr3_nt: TGCAGCGTCCTTAAGTCCTACAATGAGCAGTTCTTC
d_call: TRBD2; j_call: TRBJ2-5; v_call: TRBV6-2/TRBV6-3; cdr3_length: 17; clone_size: -; cdr3_aa: CASSYLRTSGREETQYF; cdr3_nt: TGTGCCAGCAGTTACCTCAGGACTAGCGGGCGCGAAGAGACCCAGTACTTC
d_call: -; j_call: TRBJ2-5; v_call: TRBV12-3/TRBV12-4; cdr3_length: 12; clone_size: -; cdr3_aa: CASSPDGSTQYF; cdr3_nt: TGTGCCAGCAGTCCGGACGGGTCGACCCAGTACTTC
d_call: -; j_call: TRBJ2-7; v_call: TRBV13; cdr3_length: 13; clone_size: -; cdr3_aa: CASSNDGIYEQYF; cdr3_nt: TGTGCCAGCAGCAACGATGGAATCTACGAGCAGTACTTC
d_call: -; j_call: TRBJ2-1; v_call: TRBV11-2; cdr3_length: 18; clone_size: -; cdr3_aa: CASSLDLRGGNAYNEQFF; cdr3_nt: TGTGCCAGCAGCTTAGATCTACGAGGGGGTAATGCCTACAATGAGCAGTTCTTC
d_call: TRBD1; j_call: TRBJ2-1; v_call: TRBV3-1; cdr3_length: 16; clone_size: -; cdr3_aa: CASSKRTGGVGNEQFF; cdr3_nt: TGTGCCAGCAGCAAGAGGACAGGGGGCGTGGGGAATGAGCAGTTCTTC
d_call: -; j_call: TRBJ2-7; v_call: TRBV7-9; cdr3_length: 13; clone_size: -; cdr3_aa: CASSLEDRSEQYF; cdr3_nt: TGTGCCAGCAGCTTAGAGGACAGATCCGAGCAGTACTTC
d_call: TRBD1; j_call: TRBJ2-7; v_call: TRBV27; cdr3_length: 14; clone_size: -; cdr3_aa: CASSPPGQIYEQYF; cdr3_nt: TGTGCCAGCAGTCCTCCGGGACAGATATACGAGCAGTACTTC
d_call: -; j_call: TRBJ1-2; v_call: TRBV29-1; cdr3_length: 15; clone_size: many; cdr3_aa: CSVWEETGPTYGYTF; cdr3_nt: TGCAGCGTTTGGGAGGAAACAGGGCCAACGTATGGCTACACCTTC
d_call: TRBD1; j_call: TRBJ1-5; v_call: TRBV10-3; cdr3_length: 17; clone_size: -; cdr3_aa: CAISDPNRGGSNQPQHF; cdr3_nt: TGTGCCATCAGTGACCCAAACAGGGGTGGAAGCAATCAGCCCCAGCATTTT
d_call: -; j_call: TRBJ2-7; v_call: TRBV28; cdr3_length: 14; clone_size: -; cdr3_aa: CASRITQVAYEQYF; cdr3_nt: TGTGCCAGCAGGATTACACAGGTTGCCTACGAGCAGTACTTC